The source of this TCR beta chain is a study of blood T cell repertoires in COVID-19. Original analysis: Estimation of nucleated cell counts relied on the amplification of reference gene primers. Sequencing was performed with immunoSEQ multiplex PCR; in TCRdb, only in-frame clones are kept and a portion is missing. V, J and clone size are taken as reported in that table, and D and trimming were inferred from the DNA itself. The profile covers over 200,000 clones, with roughly nine tenths appearing a single time and 6.5% taken by the ten largest. Trimming pared 2 bases from V and 0 bases from J, leaving 3 bases between. CDR1 is GTSNPN and CDR2 is SVGIG in the germline V gene (reference sequence). The CDR3 is 12 amino acids.

This receptor was taken from a man in his 60s who had recovered from COVID-19. The sample taken for sequencing was peripheral blood. The genes are TRBV30 and TRBJ2-3; D unresolved. The CDR3 region is CAWSPSTDTQYF. CDR3 coding DNA: TGTGCCTGGAGTCCGAGCACAGATACGCAGTATTTT.